These 27 T cell receptor beta chains originate from one sample sequenced in a study of control samples from healthy donors and cancer patients (dated by TCRdb to the early 2020s). The library was obtained by the immunoSEQ multiplex PCR assay. This immuneACCESS table, as held by TCRdb, lists in-frame sequences with V and J called but not all clones. Of the missing ones, under half trace to an unresolved V gene in checked studies; the others have no known cause. The sample table lists 150,000 to 200,000 clones, 91% of them with a count of one. Jointly, the top ten make up around 2% of the sample. The sequencing sample was made of blood. Receptors were obtained from a woman aged 40 to 55 in good health.

The rearrangement uses TRBV4-1 and TRBJ1-3; D uncertain. The CDR3 length is 16 residues. The V gene's germline CDR1 is MGHRA and CDR2 YSYEKL. The ends were cut back, 0 bases at V and 1 base at J, with 10 bases in the middle. Here the CDR3 reads CASSQEPGLSGNTIYF. Here the CDR3 DNA reads TGCGCCAGCAGCCAAGAGCCCGGCCTATCTGGAAACACCATATATTTT.

J is TRBJ1-5 and V is TRBV4-1; 9 nucleotides align to TRBD1. With V trimmed by 4 bases and J by 6 bases, 7 bases remained unmatched. CDR1 and CDR2 (germline): MGHRA, YSYEKL. This CDR3 has 15 amino acids. This CDR3 is CASSRTGGAGQPQHF. Here the CDR3 DNA reads TGCGCCAGCAGCCGCACAGGGGGCGCGGGTCAGCCCCAGCATTTT.

The chain employs TRBV10-3 and TRBJ2-1; 8 nucleotides match TRBD1. The length of the CDR3 is 13 residues. Germline values: CDR1 ENHRY, CDR2 SYGVKD. V trimming: 3 bases; J trimming: 7 bases; junction bases outside the gene matches: 2. CDR3 region: CAISDRGQNEQFF. The CDR3 nucleotides are TGTGCCATCAGTGACAGGGGGCAAAATGAGCAGTTCTTC.

The chain joins TRBV5-1 to TRBJ2-7, with 11 bases matching TRBD2. This CDR3 region has 15 residues. The ends lost 4 bases at V and 2 bases at J; junction bases unmatched: 5. Germline V gene sequence: CDR1 SGHRS, CDR2 YFSETQ. The DNA for the CDR3 is TGCGCCAGCAGCGAGGGACTAGCGGATACCTACGAGCAGTACTTC. It is translated as CASSEGLADTYEQYF.

The chain has TRBV5-1 and TRBJ1-6; unclear D gene. Trimming shortened V by 4 bases and J by 9 bases, and 8 bases separated the two germline ends. The CDR3 covers 12 residues. Germline CDR1 reads SGHRS; CDR2 reads YFSETQ. CDR3: CASSESGSPLHF. The CDR3 DNA is TGCGCCAGCAGCGAGTCGGGTTCACCCCTCCACTTT.

CDR3 bases: TGTGCCAGCAGTTACGACCGGGGGGGATCTAAAGAGACCCAGTACTTC. Its protein is CASSYDRGGSKETQYF. The J gene is TRBJ2-5, the V gene TRBV6-5, with TRBD2 matching 8 bases. Germline V CDR1 and CDR2: MNHEY, SVGAGI. The length of the CDR3 is 16 residues. Trimming cost V 2 bases and J 3 bases; bases outside gene matches: 8.

The J gene is TRBJ1-2, the V gene TRBV21-1. TRBV21-1 represents a pseudogene. CDR3 length: 15 residues. CDR3 coding DNA: TGTGCCAGCAGCAAAGTGGCAGGGACCCTCTATGGCTACACCTTC. Translating it yields CASSKVAGTLYGYTF.

The chain recombines TRBV4-1 with TRBJ1-1; 9 bases agree with TRBD1. This CDR3 is built from 15 residues. V lost 2 bases and J lost 5; bases outside the gene matches: 6. Germline V gives CDR1 MGHRA, CDR2 YSYEKL. The CDR3 nucleotides are TGCGCCAGCAGCCAACCTGGGACAGGGCAGACTGAAGCTTTCTTT. Its protein product is CASSQPGTGQTEAFF.

V is TRBV5-1 and J is TRBJ1-5; the D gene is possibly TRBD1 (6 bases). This CDR3 contains 20 residues. The ends were cut back, 6 bases at V and 1 base at J, with 29 bases in the middle. Germline V gene lookup returns CDR1 SGHRS and CDR2 YFSETQ. The CDR3 DNA reads as TGCGCCAGCACCTTTCTCCCCTTATACCCCGGGACACTGAGCAATCAGCCCCAGCATTTT. Its protein product is CASTFLPLYPGTLSNQPQHF.

The J gene is TRBJ1-5, the V gene TRBV7-2; D perhaps matches TRBD1 (5 bases). This CDR3 spans 17 amino acids. Trimming took 5 bases from V and 0 from J, leaving 17 bases between them. CDR1 is SGHTA and CDR2 is FQGNSA in the germline V gene. This chain's CDR3 is CASSLTGGGNSNQPQHF. Here the CDR3 DNA reads TGTGCCAGCAGCCTCACGGGGGGAGGGAATAGCAATCAGCCCCAGCATTTT.

This chain uses TRBV5-1 with TRBJ1-1; 8 nucleotides agree with TRBD1. This CDR3 spans 14 amino acids. Germline trimming cut 4 bases from V and 1 base from J; bases unmatched to any gene: 3. Germline V gene sequence: CDR1 SGHRS, CDR2 YFSETQ. CDR3 in amino acids: CASSKTGGNTEAFF. The CDR3 DNA reads TGCGCCAGCAGCAAAACAGGGGGGAACACTGAAGCTTTCTTT.

This chain joins TRBV11-3 and TRBJ2-1; 7 nucleotides line up with TRBD2. This CDR3 contains 15 residues. CDR1 and CDR2 (germline): SGHNT, YENEEA. Trimming removed 1 base from V and 8 bases from J; junction bases left unmatched: 8. CDR3 sequence: CASSLGETSQDEQFF. The CDR3 DNA is TGTGCCAGCAGCTTAGGGGAGACTAGCCAGGATGAGCAGTTCTTC. The whole variable domain, filled in from reference TRBV11-3 and TRBJ2-1, reads EAGVVQSPRYKIIEKKQPVAFWCNPISGHNTLYWYLQNLGQGPELLIRYENEEAVDDSQLPKDRFSAERLKGVDSTLKIQPAELGDSAVYLCASSLGETSQDEQFFGPGTRLTVL.

The chain couples TRBV18 to TRBJ1-6; D unclear. V was cut by 5 bases and J by 0 bases, with 8 bases left in between. CDR3 length: 15 amino acids. In germline, CDR1 is KGHSH, CDR2 LQKENI. In DNA, the CDR3 is TGTGCCAGCTCAGGCCCTCCCTCCTATAATTCACCCCTCCACTTT. Its translation: CASSGPPSYNSPLHF.

The CDR3 sequence is CSVNTYEGGPSPNEQFF. Here the CDR3 DNA reads TGCAGCGTCAACACCTACGAGGGAGGGCCCTCACCTAATGAGCAGTTCTTC. The gene calls are TRBV29-1 and TRBJ2-1, with TRBD2 matching over 7 bases. Germline CDR1 reads SQVTM; CDR2 reads ANQGSEA. V lost 6 bases and J lost 7; bases outside the gene matches: 21. This CDR3 spans 17 amino acids.

The CDR3 nucleotides are TGTGCCAGTAGTAGTGGGGGACAGGGAGGGCACACTGAAGCTTTCTTT. Its translation is CASSSGGQGGHTEAFF. The rearrangement uses TRBV19 and TRBJ1-1, with TRBD1 identical over 9 bases. The CDR3 has 16 amino acids. The germline V gene has CDR1 LNHDA and CDR2 SQIVND (reference sequence). J was trimmed by 3 bases and V by 4 bases; bases with no gene match: 9.

This sequence joins TRBV25-1 and TRBJ2-4, with D possibly being TRBD1 or TRBD2 (5 bases each). The V gene's germline CDR1 is MGHDK and CDR2 SYGVNS. CDR3 size: 16 residues. With 2 bases removed from V and 3 bases from J, the gap between germline ends came to 14 bases. The CDR3 loop reads CASSENDDGGKNIQYF. The CDR3 DNA follows: TGTGCCAGCAGTGAAAACGACGATGGGGGCAAAAACATTCAGTACTTC.

The chain recombines TRBV5-1 with TRBJ1-3; the D gene is possibly TRBD1 (5 bases). Germline CDR1 reads SGHRS; CDR2 reads YFSETQ. The CDR3 contains 16 residues. V lost 0 bases to trimming and J lost 4 bases, with 14 bases between them. CDR3: CASSLEGVNTGNTIYF. CDR3 in DNA: TGCGCCAGCAGCTTGGAAGGGGTAAATACAGGAAACACCATATATTTT.

V gene TRBV24-1 combines with J gene TRBJ2-7; 8 nucleotides match TRBD2. This CDR3 has 16 amino acids. Germline-derived CDR1 and CDR2 are KGHDR and SFDVKD. V lost 5 bases to trimming and J lost 2 bases; unmatched junction nucleotides: 10. The CDR3 reads CATSAPGGVFPYEQYF. CDR3 nucleotide sequence: TGTGCCACCAGTGCCCCCGGGGGGGTTTTCCCCTACGAGCAGTACTTC.

The V gene is TRBV29-1, the J gene TRBJ2-7, with D perhaps matching TRBD1 (6 bases). Germline-derived CDR1 and CDR2 are SQVTM and ANQGSEA. The CDR3 length is 12 residues. V lost 7 bases, J lost 0 bases, and 10 bases lay in between. The CDR3 reads CSGQADSYEQYF. The CDR3 region has the DNA TGCAGCGGACAGGCAGACTCCTACGAGCAGTACTTC.

The rearrangement links TRBV4-1 to TRBJ1-1; no reliable D call. The CDR3 runs to 14 residues. V was cut by 1 base and J by 0 bases, with 6 bases left in between. The germline CDR1 and CDR2 sequences are MGHRA and YSYEKL. The CDR3 DNA sequence: TGCGCCAGCAGCCAAGCCACGATGAACACTGAAGCTTTCTTT. Protein: CASSQATMNTEAFF.

The chain recombines TRBV25-1 with TRBJ2-5; perhaps D is TRBD1 or TRBD2 (5 bases each). The CDR3 covers 15 residues. Trimming took off 1 base at V and 1 base at J, with 10 bases between the two ends. From germline, CDR1 is MGHDK and CDR2 SYGVNS. DNA for the CDR3: TGTGCCAGCAGTGAATGGGGCGGGCTCCAAGAGACCCAGTACTTC. Residues: CASSEWGGLQETQYF.

The chain combines TRBV5-4 with TRBJ1-1; tentatively, D is TRBD1 (6 bases). CDR3 length: 14 amino acids. Germline V lookup: CDR1 SGHNT, CDR2 YYREEE (reference sequence). V lost 1 base, J lost 10 bases, and 17 bases lay in between. The CDR3 loop is CASSLKQGGVRAFF. Here the CDR3 DNA reads TGTGCCAGCAGCTTGAAACAGGGAGGCGTGAGAGCTTTCTTT.

This chain joins TRBV5-6 and TRBJ2-5; 12 bases are shared with TRBD2. V dropped 4 bases and J dropped 10; count of bases not matched to a gene: 11. Germline V gene lookup returns CDR1 SGHDT and CDR2 YYEEEE. The CDR3 spans 15 residues. DNA for the CDR3: TGTGCCAGCAGCAACGGACTAGCGGGATTTATCGACCAGTACTTC. It codes for CASSNGLAGFIDQYF.

The rearrangement links TRBV7-8 to TRBJ1-2; D might be TRBD1 (5 bases). The CDR3 runs to 16 residues. V was trimmed by 1 base and J by 5 bases, leaving 17 bases between them. Germline CDR1 reads SGHVS; CDR2 reads FQNEAQ. The CDR3 sequence: CASSLVWGGGEYGYTF. CDR3 coding DNA: TGTGCCAGCAGCTTAGTCTGGGGCGGAGGAGAATATGGCTACACCTTC.

This chain links TRBV6-5 with TRBJ1-2; D remains ambiguous. The V gene lost 5 bases and the J gene lost 1 base, with 8 bases spanning the gap. This CDR3 comprises 13 residues. Germline lookup yields CDR1 MNHEY and CDR2 SVGAGI. The CDR3 region has the DNA TGTGCCAGCAGTACCGGGAATAACTATGGCTACACCTTC. Its translation: CASSTGNNYGYTF.

The V call is TRBV6-5, the J call TRBJ2-7; 7 bases agree with TRBD2. Trimming at V came to 8 bases and at J to 3 bases, leaving 10 bases not matched to a gene. The CDR3 extends over 14 amino acids. Germline V gene sequence: CDR1 MNHEY, CDR2 SVGAGI. The CDR3 loop reads CASFSRGTDYEQYF. The CDR3 region has the DNA TGTGCCAGCTTTTCGCGGGGGACCGACTACGAGCAGTACTTC.

The chain couples TRBV19 to TRBJ1-2, with TRBD1 matching over 7 bases. This CDR3 spans 15 amino acids. Germline CDR1 reads LNHDA; CDR2 reads SQIVND (reference sequence). After removal of 6 bases from V and 3 bases from J, the junction contained 10 bases not matched to a gene. DNA of the CDR3: TGTGCCAGTAGGAGCGACAGGGAAAGCGACTATGGCTACACCTTC. This sequence encodes CASRSDRESDYGYTF.